The 2 T cell receptor beta chains given below trace back to one sample, sequenced in a study of shared T cell receptors in the human thymus. Sequenced by immunoSEQ multiplex PCR; TCRdb stores in-frame clones only, minus some. In the table there are hundreds of thousands of clones, more than 70% of which are singletons. The data were also submitted as part of a second study, on human thymus T cells.

The sample consisted of thymocytes. These receptors originate from a boy in the first two years of life with a congenital heart defect.

The chain carries TRBV30 and TRBJ1-5, with 8 bases that match TRBD1. With V trimmed by 1 base and J by 9 bases, 11 bases remained unmatched. This CDR3 is built from 15 residues. Per the germline V gene, CDR1 is GTSNPN and CDR2 is SVGIG (reference sequence). The CDR3 here is CAWSDTGGRHGPQHF. The CDR3, as DNA: TGTGCCTGGAGTGATACAGGGGGGCGTCATGGGCCCCAGCATTTT.

This chain links TRBV11-2 with TRBJ2-3; a possible D gene is TRBD2 (6 bases). The CDR3 extends over 16 amino acids. The germline CDR1 and CDR2 sequences are SGHAT and FQNNGV. Trimming removed 0 bases from V and 2 bases from J, with 12 bases in between. The CDR3 spells CASSLDQASVTDTQYF. The CDR3 DNA sequence: TGTGCCAGCAGCTTAGATCAGGCTAGCGTCACAGATACGCAGTATTTT.